This T cell receptor beta chain derives from a study of brain T cells in children with intractable seizures (dated by TCRdb to the early 2020s). Context from the whole study: Resected brain tissue from over 50 pediatric epilepsy surgery cases was initially screened for immune gene transcripts with a NanoString immunology panel. Among the roughly 12 selected surgery cases, pre-surgery blood was additionally sequenced for eight, leaving four cases with brain tissue only. Overall study results and their limits: Sequencing depth differed between pre- and post-surgery blood, so clones missing from the pre-surgery sample may reflect undersampling. Viral specificity was inferred solely from CDR3 sequence similarity, and the HCMV serostatus of the patients was not known.

The time point label here, explained by the study, means: blood from clinic visit 5 months post-surgery; TSC patient then seizure free. The surgery cases with the highest brain T cell transcript signatures were chosen for TCR beta chain sequencing of brain tissue, and also of blood when blood was available. Before surgery, the patients had been given at least one anti-epileptic drug. TCR-sequenced patients were children with drug-resistant epilepsy due to tuberous sclerosis complex, focal cortical dysplasia, Rasmussen encephalitis or hemimegalencephaly. The Monarch genomic DNA purification kit was used to extract bulk genomic DNA from unsorted brain tissue and whole blood. A note on this clone: It lacks a known antigen. No much larger clone exists at a distance of one base, and base qualities are not known.

TCR beta chain sequences were generated from genomic DNA using the immunoSEQ assay. Per the original workflow: CDR3 sequences that did not begin with the conserved framework cysteine at position 104 were removed manually. To get clonality, the normalized Shannon's Diversity Index was subtracted from one, giving values from 0 (maximal diversity) to 1 (oligoclonal). To check whether a given CDR3 had different frequencies in two samples, for example brain versus blood, chi-squared comparison-of-proportions tests were used. Public clonotypes were identified by searching immuneACCESS, and similarity to known antiviral clonotypes was assessed with the VDJdb browser. Drawn from immuneACCESS, this table holds only the in-frame rearrangements with V and J called that TCRdb kept. Clones are partly lost; checked studies trace under half to an unresolved V gene and leave the rest unexplained. V, J and clone size were drawn from that table, and D and trimming were deduced from the DNA. In all, the sample holds a few hundred thousand clones, and 93% of those were seen once. In total, the top ten clones hold 5.7% of the sample.

The sample in question was peripheral blood, obtained roughly 5 months after surgery. The clonotype comes from a boy under two years old with tuberous sclerosis and intractable seizures.

The DNA sequence follows: TGTGCCAGCAGCCCTCGGACTAGTTTCTACAATGAGCAGTTCTTC. Its coded protein is CASSPRTSFYNEQFF. The rearrangement joined TRBV14 to TRBJ2-1, and TRBD2 matches 7 of the central bases. The CDR3 runs 15 residues from the cysteine to the phenylalanine. Only the CDR3 DNA stays, 45 bases, in frame from base 1. Relative to germline, V is missing 4 bases and J is missing 3 bases, with 6 bases of the junction outside any gene match. CDR1 SGHDN and CDR2 FVKESK are derived from the germline V gene.